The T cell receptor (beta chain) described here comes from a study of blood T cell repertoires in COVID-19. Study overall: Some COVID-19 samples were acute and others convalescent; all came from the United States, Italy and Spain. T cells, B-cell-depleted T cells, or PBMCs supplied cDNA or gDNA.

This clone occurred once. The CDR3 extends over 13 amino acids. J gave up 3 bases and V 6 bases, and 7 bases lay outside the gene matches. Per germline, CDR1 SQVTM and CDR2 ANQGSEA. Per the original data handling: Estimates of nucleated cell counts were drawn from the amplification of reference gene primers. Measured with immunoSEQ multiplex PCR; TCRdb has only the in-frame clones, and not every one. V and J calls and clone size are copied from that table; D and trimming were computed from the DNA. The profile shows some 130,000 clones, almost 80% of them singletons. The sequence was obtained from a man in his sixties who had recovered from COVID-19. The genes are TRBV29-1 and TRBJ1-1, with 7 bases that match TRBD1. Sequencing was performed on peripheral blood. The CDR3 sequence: CSVDRVGDTEAFF. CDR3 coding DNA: TGCAGCGTCGACAGGGTCGGCGACACTGAAGCTTTCTTT. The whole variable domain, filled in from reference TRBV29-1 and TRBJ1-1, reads SAVISQKPSRDICQRGTSLTIQCQVDSQVTMMFWYRQQPGQSLTLIATANQGSEATYESGFVIDKFPISRPNLTFSTLTVSNMSPEDSSIYLCSVDRVGDTEAFFGQGTRLTVV.